This T cell receptor (beta chain) is drawn from a study of blood T cell repertoires in COVID-19. Study background: Donors in the United States, Italy and Spain gave samples during acute or convalescent COVID-19. T cells, B-cell-depleted T cells, or PBMCs provided the cDNA or gDNA that served as material.

Clones were read by immunoSEQ multiplex PCR, and TCRdb kept only the in-frame ones, dropping some. This table holds just over 650,000 clones, 75% to 90% found once. Germline V gene data show CDR1 as LGHNA and CDR2 as YSLEER. The length of the CDR3 is 16 residues. The ends lost 4 bases at V and 0 bases at J; junction bases unmatched: 4. The chain joins TRBV4-3 to TRBJ1-1, with TRBD1 identical over 11 bases. The origin of this receptor is a woman aged 18-29 years with acute or convalescent COVID-19. Sequenced input: peripheral blood. The CDR3 coding sequence is TGCGCCAGCAGCCGCGGGGACAGGGGGATGAACACTGAAGCTTTCTTT. Its protein is CASSRGDRGMNTEAFF.